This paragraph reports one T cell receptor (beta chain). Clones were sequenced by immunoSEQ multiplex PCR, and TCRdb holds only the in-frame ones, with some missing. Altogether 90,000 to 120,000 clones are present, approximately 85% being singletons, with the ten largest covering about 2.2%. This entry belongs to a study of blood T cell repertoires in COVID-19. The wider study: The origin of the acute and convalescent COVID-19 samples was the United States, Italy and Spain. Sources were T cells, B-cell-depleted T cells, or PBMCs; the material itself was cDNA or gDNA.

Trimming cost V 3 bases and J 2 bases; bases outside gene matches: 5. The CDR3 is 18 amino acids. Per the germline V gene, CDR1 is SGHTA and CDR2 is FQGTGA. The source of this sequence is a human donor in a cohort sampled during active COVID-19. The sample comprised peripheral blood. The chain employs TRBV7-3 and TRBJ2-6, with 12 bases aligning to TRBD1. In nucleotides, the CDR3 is TGTGCCAGCAGCTTTCCGGGACAGGGGGCCCCTGGGGCCAACGTCCTGACTTTC. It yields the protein CASSFPGQGAPGANVLTF. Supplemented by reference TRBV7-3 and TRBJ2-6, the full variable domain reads GAGVSQTPSNKVTEKGKYVELRCDPISGHTALYWYRQSLGQGPEFLIYFQGTGAADDSGLPNDRFFAVRPEGSVSTLKIQRTERGDSAVYLCASSFPGQGAPGANVLTFGAGSRLTVL.